A single sample gave rise to the 19 T cell receptor beta chains below, sequenced in a study of Graves' ophthalmopathy and Graves' hyperthyroidism. The sequenced template was RNA, covering the TCR beta CDR3 region. The workflow started with a first-round RT-PCR run with HTBI primers and then moved on to a second-round multiplex PCR. TCRdb reanalysed the multiplex PCR reads using MiXCR and keeps one entry per CDR3 protein. The repertoire has around 400,000 distinct CDR3 sequences, 20% to 25% of them found once; the top ten carry 2.5% to 3%. Material for sequencing was peripheral blood. Every receptor here comes from a woman between 18 and 30 years old with stable Graves' hyperthyroidism.

This clonotype was counted ten times or more. CDR3 in DNA: TGTGCCACCAGTGAGCTCAGGGGGCGGGGAGAGAACACCGGGGAGCTGTTTTTT. Translated, it gives CATSELRGRGENTGELFF. The genes are TRBV24-1 and TRBJ2-2, with TRBD1 matching over 8 bases. CDR3 length equals 18 residues. CDR1 and CDR2 (germline): KGHDR, SFDVKD. The trim removed 4 bases at V and 1 base at J, leaving 10 bases unmatched.

This chain connects TRBV11-2 to TRBJ2-5; D is unresolved. This CDR3 comprises 14 residues. Looked up from germline, CDR1 is SGHAT and CDR2 is FQNNGV. Deletions cut 2 bases from V and 5 bases from J, with 12 bases between. CDR3 loop: CASSLNPVGETQYF. CDR3 nucleotide sequence: TGTGCCAGCAGCTTAAACCCGGTGGGGGAGACCCAGTACTTC.

This clonotype has a count of ten or more. The V call is TRBV6-5, the J call TRBJ2-7; D possibly uses TRBD1 or TRBD2 (5 bases each). Germline-derived CDR1 and CDR2 are MNHEY and SVGAGI. This CDR3 spans 14 amino acids. The V end lost 6 bases, the J end lost 2 bases, and 14 bases lay between the germline ends. The CDR3 coding sequence is TGTGCCAGCAGCCGCCGGGACCAGACCTACGAGCAGTACTTC. Amino acid sequence: CASSRRDQTYEQYF.

This clonotype was observed at least ten times. This chain joins TRBV6-2 or TRBV6-3 and TRBJ2-7; TRBD2 matches 9 bases. V lost 0 bases to trimming and J lost 0 bases; unmatched junction nucleotides: 6. CDR3 length equals 17 residues. Germline values: CDR1 MNHEY, CDR2 SVGEGT. CDR3 sequence: CASSYSSPSGNSYEQYF. The DNA for the CDR3 is TGTGCCAGCAGTTACTCGAGTCCTAGCGGGAACTCCTACGAGCAGTACTTC.

This rearrangement joins TRBV13 to TRBJ2-7; the match to TRBD1 covers 7 bases. The J segment lost 4 bases and the V segment lost 5 bases, leaving 8 bases of the junction unmatched. The length of the CDR3 is 14 residues. CDR1 is PRHDT, CDR2 FYEKMQ, per germline (reference sequence). The CDR3 loop reads CASSPGTDIYEQYF. The CDR3 DNA reads as TGTGCCAGCAGCCCCGGGACAGACATTTACGAGCAGTACTTC.

This clonotype showed up just a few times. The gene calls are TRBV18 and TRBJ2-3, with 12 positions matching TRBD2. The CDR3 has 17 amino acids. Germline V lookup: CDR1 KGHSH, CDR2 LQKENI. V lost 3 bases to trimming and J lost 4 bases; unmatched junction nucleotides: 8. CDR3 loop: CASSPSRTSGNADTQYF. The CDR3 coding sequence is TGTGCCAGCTCACCTTCCCGGACTAGCGGGAATGCAGATACGCAGTATTTT.

The chain uses TRBV28 and TRBJ1-1; D not resolved. The CDR3 extends over 13 amino acids. With 7 bases removed from V and 5 bases from J, the gap between germline ends came to 14 bases. Per the germline V gene, CDR1 is MDHEN and CDR2 is SYDVKM. This CDR3 is CASISWDRTEAFF. The CDR3 region has the DNA TGTGCCAGCATAAGTTGGGATCGAACTGAAGCTTTCTTT.

In its sample, this clonotype was seen many times. V gene TRBV3-1 combines with J gene TRBJ1-1; D not resolved. Trimming took 3 bases from V and 1 from J, leaving 3 bases between them. This CDR3 has 12 residues. The germline V gene encodes CDR1 LGHDT and CDR2 YNNKEL (reference sequence). The CDR3 reads CASSHWNTEAFF. Here the CDR3 DNA reads TGTGCCAGCAGCCATTGGAACACTGAAGCTTTCTTT.

This clonotype was counted at least ten times. The chain has TRBV20-1 and TRBJ1-5; D not certain. In germline, CDR1 is DFQATT, CDR2 SNEGSKA (reference sequence). The CDR3 extends over 14 amino acids. V was shortened by 0 bases and J by 6 bases, with 12 bases between the two germline ends. CDR3 protein: CSARDPRESQPQHF. The CDR3 region has the DNA TGCAGTGCTAGAGATCCGCGGGAATCTCAGCCCCAGCATTTT.

There are many counts of this clonotype. This clone may be a read error of a much larger clone one base away. The chain combines TRBV6-1 with TRBJ2-7; no clear D. The CDR3 covers 11 residues. CDR1 is MNHNS and CDR2 is SASEGT in the germline V gene. V was cut by 8 bases and J by 3 bases, with 8 bases left in between. The CDR3 is CASGASYEQYF. The DNA of the CDR3 is TGTGCCAGCGGCGCCAGCTACGAGCAGTACTTC.

This clonotype was observed many times. The chain links TRBV2 to TRBJ2-5; the D is unclear. Trimming took 5 bases from V and 7 from J, leaving 14 bases between them. CDR3 size: 13 residues. Germline V gene lookup returns CDR1 SNHLY and CDR2 FYNNEI. DNA for the CDR3: TGTGCCAGCAGTATCACAGCAAGATCGACCCAGTACTTC. It codes for CASSITARSTQYF.

V usage is TRBV11-2 and J usage is TRBJ1-2; 12 nucleotides agree with TRBD1. This CDR3 comprises 18 residues. CDR1 is SGHAT and CDR2 is FQNNGV in the germline V gene. J was trimmed by 5 bases and V by 2 bases; bases with no gene match: 12. The CDR3, as DNA: TGTGCCAGCAGCTTACGTCAGGGACAGGGGGCGGTAGGGTATGGCTACACCTTC. Its translation is CASSLRQGQGAVGYGYTF. Full variable domain (rest looked up from reference TRBV11-2 and TRBJ1-2): EAGVAQSPRYKIIEKRQSVAFWCNPISGHATLYWYQQILGQGPKLLIQFQNNGVVDDSQLPKDRFSAERLKGVDSTLKIQPAKLEDSAVYLCASSLRQGQGAVGYGYTFGSGTRLTVV.

This clonotype appeared once. The chain couples TRBV19 to TRBJ1-1; possible D gene TRBD1, 6 bases. Trimming took off 1 base at V and 1 base at J, with 10 bases between the two ends. CDR1 is LNHDA and CDR2 is SQIVND in the germline V gene (reference sequence). The CDR3 is made up of 15 amino acids. CDR3 DNA: TGTGCCAGTAGTATAGGTGGCAGGGGGAACACTGAAGCTTTCTTT. This encodes CASSIGGRGNTEAFF. The full variable domain, rest sourced from reference TRBV19 and TRBJ1-1, is DGGITQSPKYLFRKEGQNVTLSCEQNLNHDAMYWYRQDPGQGLRLIYYSQIVNDFQKGDIAEGYSVSREKKESFPLTVTSAQKNPTAFYLCASSIGGRGNTEAFFGQGTRLTVV.

This clonotype came up many times. The rearrangement links TRBV6-5 to TRBJ1-1; no definite D call. Germline loops: CDR1 MNHEY, CDR2 SVGAGI. V was pared by 2 bases and J by 6 bases, with 13 bases between. This CDR3 comprises 14 residues. The CDR3 DNA sequence: TGTGCCAGCAGTTACGCGGGATTCCGGGCTGAAGCTTTCTTT. Translating it yields CASSYAGFRAEAFF.

This clonotype has just a few counts. The rearrangement joins TRBV30 to TRBJ2-7; 10 nucleotides match TRBD2. The CDR3 is 20 amino acids. Per the germline V gene, CDR1 is GTSNPN and CDR2 is SVGIG (reference sequence). The junction had 19 bases not matched to a gene; V was cut back by 0 bases and J by 2 bases. CDR3 protein: CAWSVPGLAGEWSGTYEQYF. The CDR3 nucleotides read TGTGCCTGGAGTGTCCCGGGGCTAGCGGGAGAGTGGAGCGGGACCTACGAGCAGTACTTC.

There are many counts of this clonotype. J is TRBJ2-7 and V is TRBV5-1; 9 bases match TRBD2. This CDR3 is 15 amino acids long. Losses at the gene ends were 6 bases for V and 7 bases for J; bases not matched to a gene: 14. CDR1 and CDR2 (germline): SGHRS, YFSETQ. The CDR3 DNA follows: TGCGCCAGCACCGTAACCGGACTAGCGACAGGGGAGCAGTACTTC. Translation: CASTVTGLATGEQYF.

In this sample, this clonotype turned up many times. This chain connects TRBV5-1 to TRBJ2-7; 11 bases map to TRBD1. CDR1 is SGHRS, CDR2 YFSETQ, per germline. The CDR3 sequence is 14 residues long. J lost 5 bases, V lost 0 bases, and 1 base had no gene match. CDR3 sequence: CASSLEGQGDEQYF. CDR3 DNA: TGCGCCAGCAGCTTGGAGGGACAGGGGGACGAGCAGTACTTC.

The chain carries TRBV6-1 and TRBJ1-1, with D uncertain. The CDR3 has 14 amino acids. The V gene lost 1 base and the J gene lost 3 bases, with 9 bases spanning the gap. CDR1 and CDR2 (germline): MNHNS, SASEGT. CDR3 DNA sequence: TGTGCCAGCAGTGAAGTATGGGTAGACACTGAAGCTTTCTTT. Translation: CASSEVWVDTEAFF.

This clonotype was counted many times. V usage is TRBV7-2 and J usage is TRBJ2-7; D remains ambiguous. This CDR3 contains 16 residues. Germline V gene data show CDR1 as SGHTA and CDR2 as FQGNSA. Between the trimmed V and J ends, which lost 0 bases and 4 bases, there was a span of 16 bases. The CDR3, as DNA: TGTGCCAGCAGCTTAGCTAGGGTTGTAGAAGGGTACGAGCAGTACTTC. This gives the protein CASSLARVVEGYEQYF.